This TCR beta chain came from a study of blood T cell repertoires in COVID-19. Looking at the study overall: PBMCs, B-cell-depleted T cells, or T cells provided the cDNA or gDNA that made up the material.

The V gene lost 2 bases and the J gene lost 1 base, with 24 bases spanning the gap. Looked up from germline, CDR1 is MNHEY and CDR2 is SVGEGT. The CDR3 has 20 amino acids. Method: immunoSEQ multiplex PCR; TCRdb's copy keeps in-frame clones and lacks some. This table holds hundreds of thousands of clones, approximately 78% found once. V and J are TRBV6-2 or TRBV6-3 and TRBJ1-5, with D possibly matching TRBD1 (6 bases). The receptor was derived from a woman aged 60-75 years with active or convalescent COVID-19. The sample comprised peripheral blood. The CDR3 loop reads CASSYDPGHFLGGSNQPQHF. As DNA, the CDR3 is TGTGCCAGCAGTTACGATCCGGGACACTTTCTAGGCGGCAGCAATCAGCCCCAGCATTTT.